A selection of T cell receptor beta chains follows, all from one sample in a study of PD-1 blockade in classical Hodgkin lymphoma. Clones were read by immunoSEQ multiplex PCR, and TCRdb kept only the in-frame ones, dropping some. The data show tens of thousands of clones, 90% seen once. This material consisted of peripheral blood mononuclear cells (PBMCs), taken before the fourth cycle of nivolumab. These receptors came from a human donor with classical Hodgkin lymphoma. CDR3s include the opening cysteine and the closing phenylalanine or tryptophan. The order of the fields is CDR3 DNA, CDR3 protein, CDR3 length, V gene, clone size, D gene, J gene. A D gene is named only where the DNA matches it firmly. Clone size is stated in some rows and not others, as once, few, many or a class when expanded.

DNA: TGTGCCAGCAGCGTTACAGGGCACAAGAACTACGAGCAGTACTTC
CDR3: CASSVTGHKNYEQYF
length: 15
V: TRBV9
size: .
D: .
J: TRBJ2-7

DNA: TGTGCTAGTGGTTTAATCGGGGAAGGGGAGACCCAGTACTTC
CDR3: CASGLIGEGETQYF
length: 14
V: TRBV12-5
size: .
D: .
J: TRBJ2-5

DNA: TGTGCCACCAGCAGAGACCCGGGGGCAACTAATGAAAAACTGTTTTTT
CDR3: CATSRDPGATNEKLFF
length: 16
V: TRBV15
size: once
D: .
J: TRBJ1-4

DNA: TGTGCCATCAGTGAGGTCAGGGCGAAGGGGTACTCACCCCTCCACTTT
CDR3: CAISEVRAKGYSPLHF
length: 16
V: TRBV10-3
size: .
D: .
J: TRBJ1-6

DNA: TGTGCCAGCTCACCACGAGTCGGGCGACAGGACTACAATGAGCAGTTCTTC
CDR3: CASSPRVGRQDYNEQFF
length: 17
V: TRBV18
size: .
D: .
J: TRBJ2-1

DNA: TGTGCCAGCCGGGACAGGGGTAACTACGAGCAGTACTTC
CDR3: CASRDRGNYEQYF
length: 13
V: TRBV19
size: once
D: TRBD1
J: TRBJ2-7

DNA: TGTGCCAGCAGCTTCAACCACGAGCAGTACTTC
CDR3: CASSFNHEQYF
length: 11
V: TRBV11-3
size: once
D: .
J: TRBJ2-7

DNA: TGTGCCAGCAGCCCCTACGACTCCGAAGAGACCCAGTACTTC
CDR3: CASSPYDSEETQYF
length: 14
V: TRBV11-3
size: few
D: .
J: TRBJ2-5

DNA: TGTGCCAGCAGCCAACAGGGGGGGAACTACGAGCAGTACTTC
CDR3: CASSQQGGNYEQYF
length: 14
V: TRBV14
size: .
D: .
J: TRBJ2-7

DNA: TGTGCCAGCAGCTGGACGGGACTCTACACTGAAGCTTTCTTT
CDR3: CASSWTGLYTEAFF
length: 14
V: TRBV5-4
size: .
D: .
J: TRBJ1-1

DNA: TGTGCCAGCACCCTCCCGGCCGGTGGAAACGAAAAACTGTTTTTT
CDR3: CASTLPAGGNEKLFF
length: 15
V: TRBV6-6
size: .
D: .
J: TRBJ1-4

DNA: TGTGCCAGCTCACCACAACAGGGGGCGAGAACTAATGAAAAACTGTTTTTT
CDR3: CASSPQQGARTNEKLFF
length: 17
V: TRBV18
size: .
D: TRBD1
J: TRBJ1-4

DNA: TGTGCCAGCAGCTTGGGTTTCAACGAGCAGTTCTTC
CDR3: CASSLGFNEQFF
length: 12
V: TRBV5-5
size: .
D: .
J: TRBJ2-1

DNA: TGTGCTAGCAGCCCTTCTAGCGGGAATAACAATGAGCAGTTCTTC
CDR3: CASSPSSGNNNEQFF
length: 15
V: TRBV7-7
size: .
D: TRBD2
J: TRBJ2-1

DNA: TGTGCCAGTAGTATAGATAACAGTTATGGCTACACCTTC
CDR3: CASSIDNSYGYTF
length: 13
V: TRBV19
size: .
D: .
J: TRBJ1-2

DNA: TGTGCCAGCAGCTTAGTAGGAGCCTACAATGAGCAGTTCTTC
CDR3: CASSLVGAYNEQFF
length: 14
V: TRBV7-9
size: .
D: .
J: TRBJ2-1

DNA: TGTGCCAGCAGCTTTGCAGACAGGGGGCTTGGCTATGGCTACACCTTC
CDR3: CASSFADRGLGYGYTF
length: 16
V: TRBV5-6
size: .
D: TRBD1
J: TRBJ1-2

DNA: TGTGCCAGCAGTTACTCGCTGCGGGGAGGGGAAAAACTGTTTTTT
CDR3: CASSYSLRGGEKLFF
length: 15
V: TRBV6-5
size: .
D: .
J: TRBJ1-4

DNA: TGTGCCAGTAGTACCAGACAGGGGGCAACTAATGAAAAACTGTTTTTT
CDR3: CASSTRQGATNEKLFF
length: 16
V: TRBV19
size: .
D: TRBD1
J: TRBJ1-4

DNA: TGTGCCAGCGATTTTACGGGGGAGTCGGAGCAGTACTTC
CDR3: CASDFTGESEQYF
length: 13
V: TRBV7-9
size: .
D: .
J: TRBJ2-7

DNA: TGTGCCTGGAGTGGATGGGCTGAAGCTTTCTTT
CDR3: CAWSGWAEAFF
length: 11
V: TRBV30
size: few
D: .
J: TRBJ1-1

DNA: TGTGCCAGCATACGTGGGTTCGAGGGGATCCACAATGAGCAGTTCTTC
CDR3: CASIRGFEGIHNEQFF
length: 16
V: TRBV19
size: .
D: .
J: TRBJ2-1

DNA: TGTGCCAGCAGCCCCGGGACCTCCGGGTACAATGAGCAGTTCTTC
CDR3: CASSPGTSGYNEQFF
length: 15
V: TRBV6-5
size: .
D: .
J: TRBJ2-1

DNA: TGTGCCAGTTTCCCCTCTTCCACCGGGGAGCTGTTTTTT
CDR3: CASFPSSTGELFF
length: 13
V: TRBV19
size: .
D: .
J: TRBJ2-2

DNA: TGTGCCAGCAGCGTAGGGGAGCATCAGCCCCAGCATTTT
CDR3: CASSVGEHQPQHF
length: 13
V: TRBV9
size: .
D: .
J: TRBJ1-5

DNA: TGTGCCAGCAGCCGGGACGGACTCTACGAGCAGTACTTC
CDR3: CASSRDGLYEQYF
length: 13
V: TRBV5-4
size: .
D: .
J: TRBJ2-7

DNA: TGTGCCAGCAGCCAAGTTGGAAACATTCAGTACTTC
CDR3: CASSQVGNIQYF
length: 12
V: TRBV14
size: .
D: .
J: TRBJ2-4

DNA: TGTGCCAGCAGCTTGGGGGGAGAAAGAGTTGGCACCATATATTTT
CDR3: CASSLGGERVGTIYF
length: 15
V: TRBV5-4
size: .
D: .
J: TRBJ1-3

DNA: TGCGCCAGCAGCCAAGTAAGGTCCGAGCAGTACTTC
CDR3: CASSQVRSEQYF
length: 12
V: TRBV4-1
size: .
D: .
J: TRBJ2-7

DNA: TGCGCCAGCAGCCTGGACGGTTACTTGAACACTGAAGCTTTCTTT
CDR3: CASSLDGYLNTEAFF
length: 15
V: TRBV5-1
size: .
D: .
J: TRBJ1-1

DNA: TGTGCCAGCAGTTATTTCTCAGGGAGGGGGGATCAGCCCCAGCATTTT
CDR3: CASSYFSGRGDQPQHF
length: 16
V: TRBV28
size: .
D: .
J: TRBJ1-5

DNA: TGTGCCAGCAGCTTGGGGGGACTCTTAAGCTCCTACAATGAGCAGTTCTTC
CDR3: CASSLGGLLSSYNEQFF
length: 17
V: TRBV5-6
size: .
D: .
J: TRBJ2-1

DNA: TGTGCCAGCAGCTTAAGACAGCATCAAGAGACCCAGTACTTC
CDR3: CASSLRQHQETQYF
length: 14
V: TRBV5-6
size: .
D: .
J: TRBJ2-5

DNA: TGTGCCAGCAGTCCCCCGTCCGGGACTAGCTACGAGCAGTACTTC
CDR3: CASSPPSGTSYEQYF
length: 15
V: TRBV28
size: .
D: TRBD2
J: TRBJ2-7

DNA: TGTGCCACCCGGAGGGAGGTCCCATCCGAGCAGTACTTC
CDR3: CATRREVPSEQYF
length: 13
V: TRBV27
size: .
D: .
J: TRBJ2-7

DNA: TGTGCCAGCTCACCGGACAAAAACTATGGCTACACCTTC
CDR3: CASSPDKNYGYTF
length: 13
V: TRBV18
size: .
D: .
J: TRBJ1-2

DNA: TGTGCCAGCAGGGGGGACAGGGAGAACATTCAGTACTTC
CDR3: CASRGDRENIQYF
length: 13
V: TRBV2
size: once
D: TRBD1
J: TRBJ2-4

DNA: TGTGCCAGTAGTTTACCGAGGCCCGGGGAGACCCAGTACTTC
CDR3: CASSLPRPGETQYF
length: 14
V: TRBV19
size: .
D: .
J: TRBJ2-5

DNA: TGTGCCAGCAGCCCAAGGGGGCAGAATTTCTCTGGAAACACCATATATTTT
CDR3: CASSPRGQNFSGNTIYF
length: 17
V: TRBV7-9
size: .
D: TRBD1
J: TRBJ1-3

DNA: TGTGCCAGCAGCCACCCAAGGTCAGGAAGGGGCTACACCTTC
CDR3: CASSHPRSGRGYTF
length: 14
V: TRBV4-2
size: few
D: .
J: TRBJ1-2

DNA: TGTGCCAGCAGTGAATTGGGGGCAACTAATGAAAAACTGTTTTTT
CDR3: CASSELGATNEKLFF
length: 15
V: TRBV25-1
size: .
D: .
J: TRBJ1-4

DNA: TGTGCCTGGAGTATTACAGGGGGTCGGGGCTATGGCTACACCTTC
CDR3: CAWSITGGRGYGYTF
length: 15
V: TRBV30
size: .
D: TRBD1
J: TRBJ1-2

DNA: TGTGCCAGCAGCTCTGGAGGGAGGGCCACCGGGGAGCTGTTTTTT
CDR3: CASSSGGRATGELFF
length: 15
V: TRBV5-4
size: .
D: TRBD2
J: TRBJ2-2

DNA: TGTGCCAGCAGCTTAAGCGCGGGGACCGGGGCCAACGTCCTGACTTTC
CDR3: CASSLSAGTGANVLTF
length: 16
V: TRBV7-8
size: .
D: .
J: TRBJ2-6

DNA: TGTGCCAGCAGCCCCAGGACAGGGTACACAGATACGCAGTATTTT
CDR3: CASSPRTGYTDTQYF
length: 15
V: TRBV7-2
size: .
D: TRBD1
J: TRBJ2-3